The entry below gives a single TCR beta chain sequence along with its context. The entry originates in a study of cytomegalovirus exposure and HLA in healthy donors. CDR3 length: 15 residues. CDR1 and CDR2 (germline): MDHEN, SYDVKM. After removal of 6 bases from V and 1 base from J, the junction contained 4 bases not matched to a gene. The primer mix had 60 Vbeta and 13 Jbeta primers. Assay used: immunoSEQ multiplex PCR; TCRdb lists only in-frame clones, some missing. The sample data list 40,000 to 55,000 clones. The sequenced sample consisted of PBMCs. This rearrangement joins TRBV28 to TRBJ2-1; 9 nucleotides line up with TRBD1. The TCR sequence derives from a male donor in good health and CMV-seropositive. The chain's CDR3 is CASSPGQGSYNEQFF. The CDR3 bases are TGTGCCAGCAGCCCTGGACAGGGGTCCTACAATGAGCAGTTCTTC.